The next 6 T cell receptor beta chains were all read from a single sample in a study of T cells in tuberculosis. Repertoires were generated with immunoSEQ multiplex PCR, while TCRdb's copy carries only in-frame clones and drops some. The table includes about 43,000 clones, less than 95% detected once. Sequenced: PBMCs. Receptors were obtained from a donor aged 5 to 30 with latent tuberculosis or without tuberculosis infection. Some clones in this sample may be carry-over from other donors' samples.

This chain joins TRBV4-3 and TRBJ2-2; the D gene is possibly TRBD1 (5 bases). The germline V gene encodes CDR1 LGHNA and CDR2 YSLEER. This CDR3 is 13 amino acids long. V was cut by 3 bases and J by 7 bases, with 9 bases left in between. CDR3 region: CASSQQGFGELFF. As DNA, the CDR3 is TGCGCCAGCAGCCAGCAGGGCTTCGGGGAGCTGTTTTTT.

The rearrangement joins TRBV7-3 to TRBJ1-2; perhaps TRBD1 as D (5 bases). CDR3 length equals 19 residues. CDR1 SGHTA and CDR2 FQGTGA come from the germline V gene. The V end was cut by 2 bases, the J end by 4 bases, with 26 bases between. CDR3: CASSLGPLPGLPTPYGYTF. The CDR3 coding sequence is TGTGCCAGCAGCTTAGGTCCTCTACCGGGACTCCCCACACCCTATGGCTACACCTTC.

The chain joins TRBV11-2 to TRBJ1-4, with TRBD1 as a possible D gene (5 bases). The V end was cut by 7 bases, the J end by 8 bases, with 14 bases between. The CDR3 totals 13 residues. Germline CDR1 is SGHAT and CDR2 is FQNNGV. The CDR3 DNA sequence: TGTGCCAGCACCAGACAGTTATCGGAAAAACTGTTTTTT. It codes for CASTRQLSEKLFF.

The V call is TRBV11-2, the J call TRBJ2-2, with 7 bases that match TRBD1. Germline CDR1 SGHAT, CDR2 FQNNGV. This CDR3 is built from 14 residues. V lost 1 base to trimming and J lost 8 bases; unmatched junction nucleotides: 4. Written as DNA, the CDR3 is TGTGCCAGCAGCTTAGGACAGGGAAGGGGGGAGCTGTTTTTT. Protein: CASSLGQGRGELFF.

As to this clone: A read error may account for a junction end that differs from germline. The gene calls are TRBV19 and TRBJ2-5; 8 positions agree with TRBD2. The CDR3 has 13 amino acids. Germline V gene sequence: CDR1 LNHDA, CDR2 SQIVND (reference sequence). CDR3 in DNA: TGCCCCAAGCGGGAGCGGAGTCAAGAGACCCAGTACTTC. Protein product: CPKRERSQETQYF.

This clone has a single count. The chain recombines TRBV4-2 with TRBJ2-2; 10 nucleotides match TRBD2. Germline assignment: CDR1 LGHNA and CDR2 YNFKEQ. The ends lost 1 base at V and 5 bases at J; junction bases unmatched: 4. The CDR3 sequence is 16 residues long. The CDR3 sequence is CASSQGELAGTGELFF. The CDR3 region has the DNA TGTGCCAGCAGCCAAGGGGAACTAGCGGGAACCGGGGAGCTGTTTTTT.